The clone carrying this T cell receptor (beta chain) was detected many times. What it recognizes is unknown. This sample is drawn from a study of response to subunit inactivated influenza vaccine. The V segment lost 11 bases and the J segment 3 bases; nucleotides outside the gene matches: 4. The germline gives CDR1 ENHRY, CDR2 SYGVKD. CDR3 length: 13 amino acids. Regarding the study as a whole: Authors suggested each seasonal influenza vaccination recruits few new T cells.

MiXCR was run by TCRdb on the RT-PCR reads, yielding one entry per CDR3 protein. The sample includes fewer than 700,000 distinct CDR3 sequences, roughly 13% seen only once; the top ten take about an eighth. This sequence was found in a man between 50 and 59 years old who received an inactivated influenza vaccine. This chain joins TRBV10-3 and TRBJ2-1; 10 positions match TRBD1. The input for sequencing was PBMCs from blood, taken about 40 days after vaccination. CDR3 sequence reads: CAARDRGYNEQFF. CDR3 nucleotides: TGTGCCGCTCGGGACAGGGGCTACAATGAGCAGTTCTTC.